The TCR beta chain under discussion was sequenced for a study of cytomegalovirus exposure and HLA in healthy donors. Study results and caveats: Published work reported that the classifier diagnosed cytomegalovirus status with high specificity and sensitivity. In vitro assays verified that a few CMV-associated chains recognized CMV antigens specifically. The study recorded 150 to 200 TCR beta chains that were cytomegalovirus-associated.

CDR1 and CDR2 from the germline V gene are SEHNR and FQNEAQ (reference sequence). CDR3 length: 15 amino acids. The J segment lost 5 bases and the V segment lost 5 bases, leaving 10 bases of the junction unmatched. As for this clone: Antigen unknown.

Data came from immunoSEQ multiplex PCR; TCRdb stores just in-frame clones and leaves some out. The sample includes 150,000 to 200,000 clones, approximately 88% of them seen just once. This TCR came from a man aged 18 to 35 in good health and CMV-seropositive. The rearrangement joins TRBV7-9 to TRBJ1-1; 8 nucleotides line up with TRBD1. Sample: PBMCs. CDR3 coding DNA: TGTGCCAGCAGCACCGGGACAGGTGTTAAAACTGAAGCTTTCTTT. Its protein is CASSTGTGVKTEAFF.